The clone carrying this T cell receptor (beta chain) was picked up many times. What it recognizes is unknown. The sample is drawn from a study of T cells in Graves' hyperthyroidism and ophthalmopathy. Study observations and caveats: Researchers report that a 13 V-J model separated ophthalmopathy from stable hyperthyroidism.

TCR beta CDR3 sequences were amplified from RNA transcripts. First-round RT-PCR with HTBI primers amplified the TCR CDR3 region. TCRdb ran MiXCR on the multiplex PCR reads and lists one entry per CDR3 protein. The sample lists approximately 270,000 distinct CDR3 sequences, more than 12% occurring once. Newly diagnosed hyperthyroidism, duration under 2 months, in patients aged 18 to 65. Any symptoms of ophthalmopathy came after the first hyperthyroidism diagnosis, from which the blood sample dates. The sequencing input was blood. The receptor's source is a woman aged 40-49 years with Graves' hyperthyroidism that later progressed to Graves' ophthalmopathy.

The CDR3 region is CASSTGAAYEQYF. The CDR3 DNA is TGTGCCAGCAGTACAGGGGCGGCCTACGAGCAGTACTTC. The V gene is TRBV6-1, the J gene TRBJ2-7, with 7 bases fitting TRBD1. The CDR3 covers 13 residues. V gave up 5 bases and J gave up 2 bases; unmatched junction bases: 3. The germline V gene has CDR1 MNHNS and CDR2 SASEGT.